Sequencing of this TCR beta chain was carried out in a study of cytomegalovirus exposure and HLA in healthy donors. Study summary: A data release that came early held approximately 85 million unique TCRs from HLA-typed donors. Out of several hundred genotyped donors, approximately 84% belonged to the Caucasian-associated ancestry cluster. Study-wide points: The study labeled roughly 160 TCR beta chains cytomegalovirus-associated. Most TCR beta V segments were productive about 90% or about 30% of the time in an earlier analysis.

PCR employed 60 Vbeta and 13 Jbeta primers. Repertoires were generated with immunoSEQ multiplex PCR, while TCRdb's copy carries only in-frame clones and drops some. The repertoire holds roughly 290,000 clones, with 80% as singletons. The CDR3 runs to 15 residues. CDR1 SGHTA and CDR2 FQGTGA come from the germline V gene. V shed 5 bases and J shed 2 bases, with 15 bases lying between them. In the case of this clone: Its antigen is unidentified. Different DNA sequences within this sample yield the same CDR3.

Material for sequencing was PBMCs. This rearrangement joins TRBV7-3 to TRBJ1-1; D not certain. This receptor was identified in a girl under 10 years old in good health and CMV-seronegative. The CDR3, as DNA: TGTGCCAGCAGCCCCCTCAACGGGTTTAACACTGAAGCTTTCTTT. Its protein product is CASSPLNGFNTEAFF.